Listed below are T cell receptor beta chains from one sample, sequenced in a study of CD8+ T cells in alopecia areata. The method was immunoSEQ multiplex PCR; TCRdb's version includes in-frame clones alone and lacks a portion of them. The table lists some 190,000 clones, over 55% of them singletons. This specimen consisted of CD4+ T cells sorted from blood, obtained at week 24, from a patient treated with tofacitinib. The origin of the receptors is a human donor with alopecia areata. Each CDR3 is given with its conserved first and last residue. A D gene is named only where the DNA matches it firmly. Clone size is stated in some rows and not others, as once, few, many or a class when expanded.

DNA: TGTGCCAGTAGTATAGATGAGTTATCCTACAATGAGCAGTTCTTC
CDR3: CASSIDELSYNEQFF
V: TRBV19
J: TRBJ2-1
D: .
size: few

DNA: TGTGCCAGCTCACCACCCGCCACTGGGACAGGGTCGACTGAAGCTTTCTTT
CDR3: CASSPPATGTGSTEAFF
V: TRBV18
J: TRBJ1-1
D: TRBD1
size: .

DNA: TGTGCCAACGCAGGGGATGCGAACGAGCAGTACTTC
CDR3: CANAGDANEQYF
V: TRBV2
J: TRBJ2-7
D: .
size: .

DNA: TGTGCCAGCAGCCCCCCGCCGGGGACCAACTATGGCTACACCTTC
CDR3: CASSPPPGTNYGYTF
V: TRBV7-2
J: TRBJ1-2
D: .
size: few

DNA: TGTGCCTGGACTCGGGACAGCCAAGGGCAGTTCTTC
CDR3: CAWTRDSQGQFF
V: TRBV30
J: TRBJ2-1
D: TRBD1
size: .

DNA: TGTGCCTGGACTAGCGGGGGGACCCAGTACTTC
CDR3: CAWTSGGTQYF
V: TRBV30
J: TRBJ2-5
D: TRBD2
size: once

DNA: TGCGCCAGTAAAAGTAGCGGGGGGCGAGTAGATACGCAGTATTTT
CDR3: CASKSSGGRVDTQYF
V: TRBV5-1
J: TRBJ2-3
D: TRBD2
size: .

DNA: TGTGCCAGCAGCTTTGGGGGTTTGATGAACACTGAAGCTTTCTTT
CDR3: CASSFGGLMNTEAFF
V: TRBV5-6
J: TRBJ1-1
D: .
size: .

DNA: TGCAGCGTTGGGTATCAAGGGTCATATGGCTACACCTTC
CDR3: CSVGYQGSYGYTF
V: TRBV29-1
J: TRBJ1-2
D: .
size: few

DNA: TGTGCCAGCGGGGGGCAGATTTACAATGAGCAGTTCTTC
CDR3: CASGGQIYNEQFF
V: TRBV25-1
J: TRBJ2-1
D: .
size: .

DNA: TGTGCCTGGAGCCGCCGGGACACCTATAATTCACCCCTCCACTTT
CDR3: CAWSRRDTYNSPLHF
V: TRBV30
J: TRBJ1-6
D: .
size: .

DNA: TGTGCCATCAGTGAGGACAATTCACCCCTCCACTTT
CDR3: CAISEDNSPLHF
V: TRBV10-3
J: TRBJ1-6
D: .
size: few

DNA: TGTGCCAGCAGAGCGAGTGGCAATCAGCCCCAGCATTTT
CDR3: CASRASGNQPQHF
V: TRBV19
J: TRBJ1-5
D: .
size: few

DNA: TGCAGCGTTGAAGGTAGACTCGTATACAATGAGCAGTTCTTC
CDR3: CSVEGRLVYNEQFF
V: TRBV29-1
J: TRBJ2-1
D: .
size: .